Shown below are 2 T cell receptor beta chains from a single sample sequenced in a study of Graves' ophthalmopathy and Graves' hyperthyroidism. Researchers took RNA transcripts and amplified TCR beta CDR3 regions from them. An opening RT-PCR round employed HTBI primers and preceded a second-round multiplex PCR. TCRdb fed the multiplex PCR reads into MiXCR, producing one record per CDR3 protein. The data contain about 740,000 distinct CDR3 sequences, roughly two fifths of them singletons. What was sequenced was peripheral blood. All receptors come from an adult man with Graves' ophthalmopathy.

Notes on this clonotype: Because it lacks the conserved phenylalanine or tryptophan at the end, this CDR3 is likely a read error. No DNA is shown, since the ends of the CDR3 on it are uncertain; the CDR3 is the one TCRdb lists. The rearrangement links TRBV6-1 to TRBJ1-1; the table's D call of TRBD1 was not tested on the DNA. The CDR3 extends over 11 residues, inclusive of both ends. CDR1 is MNHNS and CDR2 is SASEGT in the germline V gene. The CDR3: CAISERGGAFV.

This chain uses TRBV7-9 with TRBJ2-6; TRBD1 agrees at 9 bases. In germline, CDR1 is SEHNR, CDR2 FQNEAQ (reference sequence). The CDR3 totals 18 residues. Losses at the gene ends were 4 bases for V and 0 bases for J; bases not matched to a gene: 7. CDR3 region: CASSSTGQGISGANVLTF. CDR3 DNA: TGTGCCAGCAGCTCAACGGGACAGGGAATCTCTGGGGCCAACGTCCTGACTTTC.